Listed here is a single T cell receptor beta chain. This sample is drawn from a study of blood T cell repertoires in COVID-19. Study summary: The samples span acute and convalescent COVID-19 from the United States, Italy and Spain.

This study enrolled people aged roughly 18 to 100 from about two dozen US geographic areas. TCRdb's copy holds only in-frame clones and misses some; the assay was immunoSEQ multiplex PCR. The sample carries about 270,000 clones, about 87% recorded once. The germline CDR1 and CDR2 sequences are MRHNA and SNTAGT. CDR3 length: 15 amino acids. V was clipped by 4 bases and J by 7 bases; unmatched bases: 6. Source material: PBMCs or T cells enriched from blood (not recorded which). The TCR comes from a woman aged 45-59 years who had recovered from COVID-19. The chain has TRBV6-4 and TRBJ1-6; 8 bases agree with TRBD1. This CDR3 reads CASSVSTGVNSPLHF. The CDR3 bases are TGTGCCAGCAGTGTTTCGACAGGGGTGAATTCACCCCTCCACTTT.